The rows below give T cell receptor beta chains drawn from one sample of a study of blood T cell repertoires in COVID-19. Profiling relied on immunoSEQ multiplex PCR, and the TCRdb table lists in-frame clones only, not all of them. The sample lists about 51,000 clones, 86% occurring once. Source material: peripheral blood. These receptors were collected from a man aged 55-75 years with acute or convalescent COVID-19. Each CDR3 is given with its conserved first and last residue. A D gene is named only where the DNA matches it firmly. Size is omitted from some rows. Given values are once, few, many or a class for expanded clones.

clone_size	d_call	v_call	j_call	cdr3_nt	cdr3_aa
once	TRBD1	TRBV11-3	TRBJ2-7	TGTGCCAGCAGCCCAGAGGGACAGGTCTCCTACGAGCAGTACTTC	CASSPEGQVSYEQYF
NA	TRBD1	TRBV27	TRBJ2-2	TGTGCCAGCAGTTCCAACAGGGGGCAGTACACCGGGGAGCTGTTTTTT	CASSSNRGQYTGELFF
NA	NA	TRBV5-1	TRBJ1-2	TGCGCCAGCAGCCCCGGGATTAGATCTGGCTACACCTTC	CASSPGIRSGYTF
once	TRBD2	TRBV6-4	TRBJ2-3	TGTGCCAGCAGTGCCGGGACTAGCGGTGCAGATACGCAGTATTTT	CASSAGTSGADTQYF
NA	NA	TRBV7-9	TRBJ2-5	TGTGCCAGCAGCCTAGAGGGGCCCGGCGCCCAGTACTTC	CASSLEGPGAQYF
NA	TRBD2	TRBV5-6	TRBJ2-3	TGTGCCAGCAGCTCGGGACTAGCGGGGGGGCTGAGCACAGATACGCAGTATTTT	CASSSGLAGGLSTDTQYF
NA	NA	TRBV6-5	TRBJ1-2	TGTGCCAGCGGTCTATCTCACGATTTGGTCTATGGCTACACCTTC	CASGLSHDLVYGYTF
once	NA	TRBV4-3	TRBJ1-1	TGCGCCAGCAGCCCCCGGGGGTGGGGCACTGAAGCTTTCTTT	CASSPRGWGTEAFF
NA	TRBD1	TRBV3-1/TRBV3-2	TRBJ1-6	TGTGCCAGCAGCCAGGGACAGTTTAATTCACCCCTCCACTTT	CASSQGQFNSPLHF
NA	TRBD2	TRBV2	TRBJ2-1	TGTGCCAGCAGTGAAAGGGTAGCGGGATTCGTTGAGCAGTTCTTC	CASSERVAGFVEQFF
NA	NA	TRBV28	TRBJ2-7	TGTGCCAGCAGTTTAATATATGTCGGTCCCCGCCATAACTCCTACGAGCAGTACTTC	CASSLIYVGPRHNSYEQYF
NA	NA	TRBV4-3	TRBJ1-6	TGCGCCAGCAGCCAAGATTTGAGGACACTGAATTCACCCCTCCACTTT	CASSQDLRTLNSPLHF
NA	TRBD1	TRBV25-1	TRBJ1-4	TGTGCCAGCATGGCCTTAGGACAGGGAAATGAAAAACTGTTTTTT	CASMALGQGNEKLFF
NA	TRBD1	TRBV5-4	TRBJ2-5	TGTGCCAGCAGCCGCAACAGGGGGCAAGAGACCCAGTACTTC	CASSRNRGQETQYF
NA	NA	TRBV11-2	TRBJ1-2	TGTGCCAGCAGCGCAGGGGCGTTCTATGGCTACACCTTC	CASSAGAFYGYTF
NA	NA	TRBV7-9	TRBJ1-5	TGTGCCAGCAGCTTAGAGGGGTATCAGCCCCAGCATTTT	CASSLEGYQPQHF
NA	NA	TRBV6-5	TRBJ2-5	TGTGCCAGCAGTTACCGAACCGGGACTTCTAAAGAGACCCAGTACTTC	CASSYRTGTSKETQYF
NA	TRBD1	TRBV11-2	TRBJ1-1	TGTGCCAGCAGCTTGTCACGGACAGGGGGCTCGGGTGGGGCTTTCTTT	CASSLSRTGGSGGAFF
NA	TRBD1	TRBV28	TRBJ2-6	TGTGCCAGCTCCGGGCTCTGGGACAGTTCCACTGGGGCCAACGTCCTGACTTTC	CASSGLWDSSTGANVLTF
once	TRBD2	TRBV18	TRBJ2-3	TGTGCCAGCTCAAGGCGGGGGGCAGATACGCAGTATTTT	CASSRRGADTQYF
NA	NA	TRBV12-3/TRBV12-4	TRBJ2-7	TGTGCCAGCAGTTTGTGGCTGGGCGACGAGCAGTACTTC	CASSLWLGDEQYF
NA	TRBD1	TRBV4-1	TRBJ1-2	TGCGCCAGCAGCCAAGAAGGGCCGGGGACAGGGGCCGAGAACTATGGCTACACCTTC	CASSQEGPGTGAENYGYTF
NA	NA	TRBV2	TRBJ1-2	TGTGCCAGCAGTGAACAGCGGCATGGCTACACCTTC	CASSEQRHGYTF
NA	NA	TRBV6-5	TRBJ1-4	TGTGCCAGCAGGACAGGAACGAAAGAGGAAAAACTGTTTTTT	CASRTGTKEEKLFF
NA	TRBD1	TRBV19	TRBJ2-7	TGTGCCAGTAGTCTGGGACAGAGCTCCTACGAGCAGTACTTC	CASSLGQSSYEQYF
NA	TRBD2	TRBV6-5	TRBJ2-7	TGTGCCAGCAGTTACGGGACTAGCGGGAGGGCCTACGAGCAGTACTTC	CASSYGTSGRAYEQYF
NA	NA	TRBV5-1	TRBJ1-6	TGCGCCAGCAGCGGGACACCTACAAGCTCCTATAATTCACCCCTCCACTTT	CASSGTPTSSYNSPLHF
NA	NA	TRBV27	TRBJ2-7	TGTGCCAGCAGTTTATCGATGGGCACCCCCTCCTACGAGCAGTACTTC	CASSLSMGTPSYEQYF
NA	TRBD1	TRBV6-5	TRBJ2-3	TGTGCCAGCAGTCGGACGACAGGGGGCACAGATACGCAGTATTTT	CASSRTTGGTDTQYF
NA	TRBD2	TRBV6-5	TRBJ2-1	TGTGCCAGCAATCGGGAGGGCAGAGATGAGCAGTTCTTC	CASNREGRDEQFF
NA	TRBD1	TRBV4-1	TRBJ1-1	TGCGCCAGCAGTCGACAGGGAGGTACTGAAGCTTTCTTT	CASSRQGGTEAFF
once	TRBD2	TRBV6-1	TRBJ2-3	TGTGCCAGCAGTGAAGTACTAGCGGGAGGAGCAGATACGCAGTATTTT	CASSEVLAGGADTQYF
few	NA	TRBV9	TRBJ2-2	TGTGCCAGCAGTGCGACATCCAGTAGCACCGGGGAGCTGTTTTTT	CASSATSSSTGELFF
NA	NA	TRBV19	TRBJ1-2	TGTGCCAGTAGTATGGGGCAGGCGAGTATGACTAACTATGGCTACACCTTC	CASSMGQASMTNYGYTF
NA	NA	TRBV7-3	TRBJ1-2	TGTGCCAGCAGCTTAACAGGGGACAATGTCTATGGCTACACCTTC	CASSLTGDNVYGYTF
NA	NA	TRBV7-2	TRBJ1-2	TGTGCCAGCAGCTTTGGCCATGGACAAAATGGCTACACCTTC	CASSFGHGQNGYTF
NA	NA	TRBV5-5	TRBJ1-2	TGTGCCAGCAGCCTATCTATAAGTGACAGCTATGGCTACACCTTC	CASSLSISDSYGYTF
NA	NA	TRBV29-1	TRBJ2-6	TGCAGCGTTGCGTCCGGGGCCAACGTCCTGACTTTC	CSVASGANVLTF
NA	NA	TRBV27	TRBJ1-5	TGTGCCAGCAGTTTATTCAGGGGCAATCAGCCCCAGCATTTT	CASSLFRGNQPQHF
NA	NA	TRBV5-1	TRBJ2-2	TGCGCCAGCAGCTGGCGGGGCAGCCCCCAAGAGGAGCTGTTTTTT	CASSWRGSPQEELFF
few	NA	TRBV6-1	TRBJ2-7	TGTGCCAGCAGTGAAGCGGTGGACAGTACCTACGAGCAGTACTTC	CASSEAVDSTYEQYF
NA	TRBD1	TRBV3-1/TRBV3-2	TRBJ1-2	TGTGCCAGCAGCCAAGCGCTACTGACAGGGGGCAATGGCTACACCTTC	CASSQALLTGGNGYTF
NA	NA	TRBV7-8	TRBJ1-2	TGTGCCAGCAGCTTATGGGCTGATGGCTACACCTTC	CASSLWADGYTF
NA	NA	TRBV24-1	TRBJ2-2	TGTGCCACCAGTGATTTTGGGGGGGCTCGGACCGGGGAGCTGTTTTTT	CATSDFGGARTGELFF
NA	TRBD1	TRBV28	TRBJ1-5	TGTGCCAGCAGTGGGACAGCGAATCAGCCCCAGCATTTT	CASSGTANQPQHF
NA	NA	TRBV5-1	TRBJ1-2	TGCGCCAGCAGCTTGCGGGGGAACTATGGCTACACCTTC	CASSLRGNYGYTF
NA	TRBD2	TRBV4-1	TRBJ2-5	TGCGCCAGCAGCCAAAGCGGGATGTACCAAGAGACCCAGTACTTC	CASSQSGMYQETQYF
NA	TRBD2	TRBV7-2	TRBJ2-7	TGTGCCAGCAGCTTCCCCCTTAGCGGGAGTAACGAGCAGTACTTC	CASSFPLSGSNEQYF
once	NA	TRBV9	TRBJ2-3	TGTGCCAGCAGCGCGACCCCTAGCCCGTATACGCAGTATTTT	CASSATPSPYTQYF
once	NA	TRBV6-2/TRBV6-3	TRBJ1-2	TGTGCCAGCAGTCCGGGTTTTAGCAACTATGGCTACACCTTC	CASSPGFSNYGYTF
NA	TRBD1	TRBV14	TRBJ2-7	TGTGCCAGCAGCCTGAGGACACCGGGACAGGGGGCCTACGAGCAGTACTTC	CASSLRTPGQGAYEQYF
NA	TRBD1	TRBV27	TRBJ1-5	TGTGCCAGCAGCGGACAGGGGGGCAATCAGCCCCAGCATTTT	CASSGQGGNQPQHF
NA	NA	TRBV2	TRBJ1-5	TGTGCCAGCAGTTACAAGCTACAGGCCGTGCCCCAGCATTTT	CASSYKLQAVPQHF
NA	NA	TRBV7-8	TRBJ2-7	TGTGCCAGCAGCCTAGGTAGGGGGAGCTCCTACGAGCAGTACTTC	CASSLGRGSSYEQYF
NA	NA	TRBV7-2	TRBJ2-7	TGTGCCAGCAGCTTATTGGGAGCCTCCTACGAGCAGTACTTC	CASSLLGASYEQYF
NA	NA	TRBV6-5	TRBJ2-1	TGTGCCAGTTCTACCGTCTTGAACAATGAGCAGTTCTTC	CASSTVLNNEQFF
NA	TRBD1	TRBV28	TRBJ2-5	TGTGCCAGCAGGGGACAGGGCTTGCCCCAGTACTTC	CASRGQGLPQYF
NA	NA	TRBV18	TRBJ1-1	TGTGCCAGCTCAAATCCAGGGCATGCTAACACTGAAGCTTTCTTT	CASSNPGHANTEAFF
NA	TRBD1	TRBV4-2	TRBJ1-4	TGTGCCAGCAGCCAAGATAAACAGGGGAACGAAAAACTGTTTTTT	CASSQDKQGNEKLFF
NA	TRBD2	TRBV13	TRBJ2-1	TGTGCCAGCAGCCCCCCTAGCGGGATCATCAATGAGCAGTTCTTC	CASSPPSGIINEQFF